The rows below give T cell receptor beta chains drawn from one sample of a study of shared clonotypes between healthy human individuals. Only in-frame clones appear in the TCRdb table, and some are missing; sequencing was by immunoSEQ multiplex PCR. This sample yields 2,500,000 or so clones, of which 90% to 95% are seen a single time; 0.36% belongs to the top ten. Sequencing was carried out using naive CD4+ T cells from PBMCs. The receptors were sampled from a man aged 18 to 30 in good health. Some clones in this sample may be carry-over from other donors' samples. Both conserved end residues are part of each CDR3. A D gene is named only where the DNA matches it firmly. Only some rows state a clone size, as once, few, many or a class for expanded clones.

abundance	v_gene	j_gene	d_gene	CDR3nt	CDR3aa
NA	TRBV18	TRBJ2-3	NA	TGTGCCAGCTCACCACCCGGACCAAAGCAGACGCAGTATTTT	CASSPPGPKQTQYF
NA	TRBV28	TRBJ1-1	TRBD1	TGTGCCAGCAGTTCACAGGGGTGGGCTGAAGCTTTCTTT	CASSSQGWAEAFF
NA	TRBV11-2	TRBJ1-5	TRBD1	TGTGCCAGCAGCTTATCGACAGGGCTCAATCAGCCCCAGCATTTT	CASSLSTGLNQPQHF
once	TRBV5-4	TRBJ2-7	NA	TGTGCCAGCAGCTTGGTTAGCGGCTACGAGCAGTACTTC	CASSLVSGYEQYF
NA	TRBV5-1	TRBJ2-5	NA	TGCGCCAGCAGCTTGGTGTCGGGGAGCCAAGAGACCCAGTACTTC	CASSLVSGSQETQYF
NA	TRBV7-9	TRBJ2-7	NA	TGTGCCAGCAGCGAACTCGGCGAGCAGTACTTC	CASSELGEQYF
NA	TRBV7-2	TRBJ2-1	NA	TGTGCCAGCAGCTTCCTCCCCGGGCTTAGGGGGGGGGAGCAGTTCTTC	CASSFLPGLRGGEQFF
NA	TRBV4-3	TRBJ2-3	TRBD2	TGCGCCAGCAGCCAAGGGTCGAGCGGGAGGGCCCCGGATACGCAGTATTTT	CASSQGSSGRAPDTQYF
few	TRBV5-1	TRBJ2-1	NA	TGCGCCAGCAGCTTGGGGGAGGACAGGTTTGGGTCCAATGAGCAGTTCTTC	CASSLGEDRFGSNEQFF
NA	TRBV10-3	TRBJ1-4	NA	TGTGCCATCAGGGGGGGGGAAAATGAAAAACTGTTTTTT	CAIRGGENEKLFF
NA	TRBV10-2	TRBJ2-1	TRBD2	TGCGCCAGCAGTGATAGGGGCGGCGGGAGTACCTACAATGAGCAGTTCTTC	CASSDRGGGSTYNEQFF
NA	TRBV11-3	TRBJ2-1	NA	TGTGCCAGCAGCTTGGCCCGGAATGAGCAGTTCTTC	CASSLARNEQFF
NA	TRBV5-1	TRBJ2-3	TRBD1	TGCGCCAGCAGCTTGGAACCGGGACAGGGCACAGATACGCAGTATTTT	CASSLEPGQGTDTQYF
once	TRBV5-1	TRBJ1-5	NA	TGCGCCGGCAGCTTGGGGGTAGAGGTGAATCAGCCCCAGCATTTT	CAGSLGVEVNQPQHF
NA	TRBV5-4	TRBJ1-1	NA	TGTGCCAGCACCGCCGGGGGGAGGGCAACCCTTGAAGCTTTCTTT	CASTAGGRATLEAFF
NA	TRBV18	TRBJ1-3	NA	TGTGCCAGCTCACCCGATTCCTCTGGAAACACCATATATTTT	CASSPDSSGNTIYF
NA	TRBV28	TRBJ1-1	NA	TGTGCCAGCAGCCCAGGGCTTTTCTGGACTGAAGCTTTCTTT	CASSPGLFWTEAFF
NA	TRBV5-5	TRBJ2-2	NA	TGTGCCAGCAGCCATGGGACGAACACCGGGGAGCTGTTTTTT	CASSHGTNTGELFF
NA	TRBV7-2	TRBJ2-7	TRBD2	TGTGCCAGCAGCTTCCCGGGACTAGTGTACGAGCAGTACTTC	CASSFPGLVYEQYF
NA	TRBV19	TRBJ1-1	NA	TGTGCCAGTAGTATTCCAGGGGTAACTGAAGCTTTCTTT	CASSIPGVTEAFF
once	TRBV5-1	TRBJ2-7	NA	TGCGCCAGCAGCTTTGGAGGGGGTGAGCAGTACTTC	CASSFGGGEQYF
NA	TRBV27	TRBJ1-5	NA	TGTGCCAGCAGTTCCTCCTGGGACGGACACAATCAGCCCCAGCATTTT	CASSSSWDGHNQPQHF
NA	TRBV5-1	TRBJ2-1	TRBD2	TGCGCCAGCAGCTGGACTAGCGGGAGTAGGGATGAGCAGTTCTTC	CASSWTSGSRDEQFF
NA	TRBV21-1	TRBJ1-1	NA	TGTGCCAGCAGCAGAGGGACACCGAGCACTGAAGCTTTCTTT	CASSRGTPSTEAFF
NA	TRBV5-1	TRBJ1-3	TRBD1	TGCGCCAGCAGTACAGGGGGCTCTGGAAACACCATATATTTT	CASSTGGSGNTIYF
NA	TRBV29-1	TRBJ2-7	NA	TGCAGCGCGAACAGGGGTTCGGGGGCCTACGAGCAGTACTTC	CSANRGSGAYEQYF
NA	TRBV14	TRBJ1-5	TRBD1	TGTGCCAGCAGCCAGCAGGGGGGTGAGTATCAGCCCCAGCATTTT	CASSQQGGEYQPQHF
NA	TRBV28	TRBJ1-2	TRBD1	TGTGCCAGCAGTTTCCCAAGACAGGGGCCGACTAACTATGGCTACACCTTC	CASSFPRQGPTNYGYTF